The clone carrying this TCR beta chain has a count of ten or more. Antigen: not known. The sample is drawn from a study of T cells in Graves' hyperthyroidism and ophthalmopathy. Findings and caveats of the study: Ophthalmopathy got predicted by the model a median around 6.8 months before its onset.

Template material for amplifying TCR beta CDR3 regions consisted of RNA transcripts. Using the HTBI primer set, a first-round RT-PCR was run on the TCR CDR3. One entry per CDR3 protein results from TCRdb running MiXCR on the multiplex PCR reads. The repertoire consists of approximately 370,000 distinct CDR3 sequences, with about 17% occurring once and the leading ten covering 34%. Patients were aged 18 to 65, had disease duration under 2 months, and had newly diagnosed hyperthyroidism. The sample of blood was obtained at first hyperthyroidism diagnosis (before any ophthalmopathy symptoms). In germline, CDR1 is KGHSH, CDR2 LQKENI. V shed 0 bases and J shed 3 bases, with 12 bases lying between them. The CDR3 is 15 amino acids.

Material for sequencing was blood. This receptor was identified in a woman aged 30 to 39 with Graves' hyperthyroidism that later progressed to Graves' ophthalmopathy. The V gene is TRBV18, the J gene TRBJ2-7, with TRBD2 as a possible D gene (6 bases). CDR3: CASSPPVTSSYEQYF. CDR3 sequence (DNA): TGTGCCAGCTCACCACCGGTAACTAGCAGCTACGAGCAGTACTTC.